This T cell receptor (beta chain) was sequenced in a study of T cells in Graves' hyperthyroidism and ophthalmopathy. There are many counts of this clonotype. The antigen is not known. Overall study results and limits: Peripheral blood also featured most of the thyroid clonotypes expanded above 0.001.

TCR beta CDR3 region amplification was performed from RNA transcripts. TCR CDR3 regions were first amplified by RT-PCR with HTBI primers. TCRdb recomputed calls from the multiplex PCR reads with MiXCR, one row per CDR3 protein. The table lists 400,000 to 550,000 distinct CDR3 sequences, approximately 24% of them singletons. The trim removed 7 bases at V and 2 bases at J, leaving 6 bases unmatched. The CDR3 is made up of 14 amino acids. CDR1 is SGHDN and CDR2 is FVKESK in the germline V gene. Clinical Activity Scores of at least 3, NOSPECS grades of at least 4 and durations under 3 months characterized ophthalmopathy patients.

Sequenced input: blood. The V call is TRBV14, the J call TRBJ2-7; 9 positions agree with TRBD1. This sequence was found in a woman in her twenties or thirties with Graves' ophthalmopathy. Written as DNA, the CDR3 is TGTGCCAGCACCTCGAGGGACAGGGCCTACGAGCAGTACTTC. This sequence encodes CASTSRDRAYEQYF.